One sample yielded the 8 T cell receptor beta chains listed below, sequenced in a study of T-cell memory formation after mild COVID-19. TCRdb re-analysed the 5' RACE reads in MiXCR, keeping a single row per CDR3 protein. The data show under 300,000 distinct CDR3 sequences, with 15% to 20% seen just once and about 23% held by the top ten. Material for sequencing was PBMCs or a T cell subset sorted from them (not recorded which). The receptors stem from a man in his late teens or twenties who had mild COVID-19 (a few samples of this study predate the infection). Cell type and time point are not known.

This clonotype was seen more than once but under ten times. This sequence joins TRBV7-8 and TRBJ2-7; D could derive from TRBD1 or TRBD2 (5 bases each). CDR3 length equals 14 residues. V lost 2 bases, J lost 0 bases, and 8 bases lay in between. CDR1 is SGHVS and CDR2 is FQNEAQ in the germline V gene. The CDR3 protein is CASSLRGNSYEQYF. Here the CDR3 DNA reads TGTGCCAGCAGCTTACGGGGCAACTCCTACGAGCAGTACTTC. Looking up the rest from reference TRBV7-8 and TRBJ2-7 gives the full variable domain: GAGVSQSPRYKVAKRGQDVALRCDPISGHVSLFWYQQALGQGPEFLTYFQNEAQLDKSGLPSDRFFAERPEGSVSTLKIQRTQQEDSAVYLCASSLRGNSYEQYFGPGTRLTVT.

V is TRBV12-3 or TRBV12-4 and J is TRBJ2-5, with D hard to call. The CDR3 length is 11 residues. Trimming removed 6 bases from V and 7 bases from J, with 9 bases in between. Here the CDR3 DNA reads TGTGCCAGCAGAAAAAGAGGGACCCAGTACTTC. Its translation is CASRKRGTQYF.

In its sample, this clonotype was seen many times. The chain is built from TRBV7-2 and TRBJ1-5; 7 bases are a match to TRBD1. The CDR3 sequence is 14 residues long. CDR1 and CDR2 from the germline V gene are SGHTA and FQGNSA. J gave up 9 bases and V 5 bases, and 10 bases lay outside the gene matches. This CDR3 reads CASSLEGARRPQHF. The CDR3 DNA sequence: TGTGCCAGCAGCCTCGAGGGGGCGAGGCGGCCCCAGCATTTT. The full variable domain, its missing parts supplied by reference TRBV7-2 and TRBJ1-5, is GAGVSQSPSNKVTEKGKDVELRCDPISGHTALYWYRQSLGQGLEFLIYFQGNSAPDKSGLPSDRFSAERTGGSVSTLTIQRTQQEDSAVYLCASSLEGARRPQHFGDGTRLSIL.

This clonotype was found a few times. This chain joins TRBV5-1 and TRBJ2-2; weak D call: TRBD2 (7 bases). Germline V lookup: CDR1 SGHRS, CDR2 YFSETQ. Deletions cut 0 bases from V and 7 bases from J, with 13 bases between. This CDR3 is built from 15 residues. DNA for the CDR3: TGCGCCAGCAGCTTGGTCGGGGGGCCGATCGGGGAGCTGTTTTTT. Translation: CASSLVGGPIGELFF.

Only a few counts were recorded for this clonotype. J is TRBJ1-5 and V is TRBV7-2, with 7 bases fitting TRBD1. The V segment lost 3 bases and the J segment 6 bases; nucleotides outside the gene matches: 8. The CDR3 loop spans 15 amino acids. The V gene's germline CDR1 is SGHTA and CDR2 FQGNSA. Here the CDR3 DNA reads TGTGCCAGCAGCTTCTCGACAACAGGGGTTCAGCCCCAGCATTTT. It encodes CASSFSTTGVQPQHF.

This clonotype was counted ten times or more. The CDR3 bases are TGCGCCAGCAGCTCGGGACAGGGAGTCACCGGGGAGCTGTTTTTT. This encodes CASSSGQGVTGELFF. The chain employs TRBV5-1 and TRBJ2-2; 9 bases agree with TRBD1. CDR3 size: 15 residues. V trimming: 3 bases; J trimming: 4 bases; junction bases outside the gene matches: 4. Germline CDR1 reads SGHRS; CDR2 reads YFSETQ.

This clonotype was observed at least ten times. The chain is built from TRBV5-1 and TRBJ2-7; no firm D call. Germline V CDR1 and CDR2: SGHRS, YFSETQ. This CDR3 has 15 residues. V dropped 0 bases and J dropped 2 bases, with 12 bases sitting between them. The CDR3 loop is CASSLDGGVTYEQYV. The CDR3 nucleotides read TGCGCCAGCAGCTTGGATGGCGGCGTAACCTACGAGCAGTACGTC.

This chain uses TRBV6-2 or TRBV6-3 with TRBJ2-5; TRBD1 aligns across 7 bases. In germline, CDR1 is MNHEY, CDR2 SVGEGT. The trim removed 7 bases at V and 1 base at J, leaving 9 bases unmatched. CDR3 length equals 15 residues. The CDR3 protein is CASIRGPTFQETQYF. CDR3 sequence (DNA): TGTGCCAGCATAAGGGGGCCCACATTCCAAGAGACCCAGTACTTC.